These 20 T cell receptor beta chains originate from one sample sequenced in a study of early T cells in non-severe SARS-CoV-2 infection. TCRdb analysed the 5' RACE reads with MiXCR anew, one entry per CDR3 protein. The sample gives nearly 45,000 distinct CDR3 sequences, 11% of which show up once; roughly 10% is in the top ten. Sequences were obtained from whole blood. The receptors derive from an adult who was a healthcare worker with PCR-confirmed SARS-CoV-2 infection or an uninfected control (not recorded which).

The V gene is TRBV4-3, the J gene TRBJ2-1; D is perhaps TRBD1 or TRBD2 (6 bases each). Germline assignment: CDR1 LGHNA and CDR2 YSLEER. Deletions cut 3 bases from V and 1 base from J, with 16 bases between. The CDR3 is 17 residues long. The CDR3 loop is CASSHATRGLSYNEQFF. As DNA, the CDR3 is TGCGCCAGCAGCCACGCCACCAGGGGACTTTCCTACAATGAGCAGTTCTTC.

The chain employs TRBV6-1 and TRBJ1-5; 8 bases are a match to TRBD1. Germline CDR1 is MNHNS and CDR2 is SASEGT. V lost 4 bases, J lost 0 bases, and 8 bases stayed unmatched. There are 17 residues in the CDR3. DNA of the CDR3: TGTGCCAGCAGTGCCTGGGGGACAGGCCGTAGCAATCAGCCCCAGCATTTT. Its protein product is CASSAWGTGRSNQPQHF.

This clonotype appeared a few times. The chain joins TRBV19 to TRBJ2-7; no firm D call. Trimming took off 0 bases at V and 0 bases at J, with 12 bases between the two ends. Germline assignment: CDR1 LNHDA and CDR2 SQIVND (reference sequence). The length of the CDR3 is 16 residues. CDR3 sequence: CASSIEGSSSSYEQYF. In DNA form, the CDR3 reads TGTGCCAGTAGTATAGAAGGTTCCTCTAGCTCCTACGAGCAGTACTTC. The whole variable domain, filled in from reference TRBV19 and TRBJ2-7, reads DGGITQSPKYLFRKEGQNVTLSCEQNLNHDAMYWYRQDPGQGLRLIYYSQIVNDFQKGDIAEGYSVSREKKESFPLTVTSAQKNPTAFYLCASSIEGSSSSYEQYFGPGTRLTVT.

This clonotype was seen many times. V and J are TRBV4-3 and TRBJ1-2; the D is unclear. With 1 base removed from V and 3 bases from J, the gap between germline ends came to 12 bases. There are 15 residues in the CDR3. Germline lookup yields CDR1 LGHNA and CDR2 YSLEER. The CDR3 region is CASSQGPGDYYGYTF. The CDR3, as DNA: TGCGCCAGCAGCCAAGGGCCCGGGGATTACTATGGCTACACCTTC.

This clonotype was observed at least ten times. V is TRBV24-1 and J is TRBJ2-2; 8 positions match TRBD1. Germline values: CDR1 KGHDR, CDR2 SFDVKD. Losses at the gene ends were 6 bases for V and 3 bases for J; bases not matched to a gene: 5. This CDR3 is built from 15 residues. The CDR3: CATSHRGSYTGELFF. The CDR3 DNA reads TGTGCCACCAGTCACAGGGGGAGTTACACCGGGGAGCTGTTTTTT.

The V call is TRBV10-3, the J call TRBJ2-5, with D uncertain. V lost 3 bases and J lost 4, with 12 bases in between. CDR1 is ENHRY and CDR2 is SYGVKD in the germline V gene. There are 14 residues in the CDR3. CDR3 loop: CAISDPGFTETQYF. In DNA, the CDR3 is TGTGCCATCAGTGATCCCGGGTTTACAGAGACCCAGTACTTC.

This clonotype came up a few times. The rearrangement joins TRBV29-1 to TRBJ2-3; 10 bases match TRBD2. Trimming took 4 bases from V and 8 from J; bases not matched to a gene: 9. In germline, CDR1 is SQVTM, CDR2 ANQGSEA. There are 14 residues in the CDR3. DNA of the CDR3: TGCAGCGTTGCGCCAGCGGGGGGGCGAGTTACGCAGTATTTT. As protein: CSVAPAGGRVTQYF.

Ten or more counts support this clonotype. The chain uses TRBV20-1 and TRBJ2-2; TRBD2 is a possible D gene (6 bases). From germline, CDR1 is DFQATT and CDR2 SNEGSKA (reference sequence). Trimming shortened V by 5 bases and J by 0 bases, and 10 bases separated the two germline ends. The CDR3 is 14 amino acids. The CDR3 loop is CSARGLSNTGELFF. In DNA, the CDR3 is TGCAGTGCTCGAGGACTATCGAACACCGGGGAGCTGTTTTTT.

This clonotype has only a few counts. The chain employs TRBV27 and TRBJ1-1; 8 bases are a match to TRBD1. Trimming took 4 bases from V and 11 from J; bases not matched to a gene: 21. The CDR3 runs 17 residues. The germline gives CDR1 MNHEY, CDR2 SMNVEV (reference sequence). CDR3: CASSSRRWGQAVVEAFF. CDR3 nucleotide sequence: TGTGCCAGCAGTTCACGCCGATGGGGACAGGCCGTAGTTGAGGCTTTCTTT.

This clonotype was seen a few times. The CDR3: CASSLARGIGKNIQYF. The CDR3 DNA follows: TGTGCCAGCAGCTTAGCGCGTGGGATAGGCAAAAACATTCAGTACTTC. The gene calls are TRBV7-2 and TRBJ2-4; D is unclear. Germline V lookup: CDR1 SGHTA, CDR2 FQGNSA. V lost 0 bases to trimming and J lost 3 bases, with 12 bases between them. The CDR3 runs to 16 residues.

This clonotype was detected a few times. This chain uses TRBV29-1 with TRBJ2-5, with D tentatively TRBD1 (6 bases). V was shortened by 6 bases and J by 5 bases, with 13 bases between the two germline ends. CDR1 is SQVTM, CDR2 ANQGSEA, per germline. This CDR3 has 12 amino acids. CDR3: CSVAGARETQYF. CDR3 DNA sequence: TGCAGCGTCGCAGGGGCCAGGGAGACCCAGTACTTC. The variable domain in full, completed from reference TRBV29-1 and TRBJ2-5, reads SAVISQKPSRDICQRGTSLTIQCQVDSQVTMMFWYRQQPGQSLTLIATANQGSEATYESGFVIDKFPISRPNLTFSTLTVSNMSPEDSSIYLCSVAGARETQYFGPGTRLLVL.

This clonotype was seen only a few times. This sequence joins TRBV6-2 or TRBV6-3 and TRBJ2-7; no definite D call. V shed 6 bases and J shed 6 bases, with 12 bases lying between them. In germline, CDR1 is MNHEY, CDR2 SVGEGT. CDR3 size: 12 residues. The CDR3 protein is CASSSPGREQYF. DNA for the CDR3: TGTGCCAGCAGCTCCCCCGGTCGCGAGCAGTACTTC.

In its sample, this clonotype was seen many times. The chain couples TRBV7-2 to TRBJ2-5; D is ambiguous. CDR3 length equals 13 residues. Germline V lookup: CDR1 SGHTA, CDR2 FQGNSA. Trimming left V 9 bases short and J 4 bases short, with 15 bases between. The CDR3 DNA reads as TGTGCCAGTTGTAGAGCGCTACCAGAGACCCAGTACTTC. Translating it yields CASCRALPETQYF.

The chain links TRBV9 to TRBJ2-2; perhaps TRBD1 as D (5 bases). V was clipped by 5 bases and J by 0 bases, with 14 bases between them. Per germline, CDR1 SGDLS and CDR2 YYNGEE. The CDR3 length is 16 residues. Here the CDR3 DNA reads TGTGCCAGCAGAGATTCCACAGGTCCGAACACCGGGGAGCTGTTTTTT. Amino acid sequence: CASRDSTGPNTGELFF.

This clonotype was observed a few times. The chain couples TRBV5-1 to TRBJ2-5, with TRBD2 matching 12 bases. This CDR3 contains 15 residues. V lost 5 bases and J lost 8; bases outside the gene matches: 10. Germline V CDR1 and CDR2: SGHRS, YFSETQ. The CDR3 is CASSSRLAGAGTQYF. The CDR3 nucleotides are TGCGCCAGCAGTTCCCGACTAGCGGGGGCGGGAACCCAGTACTTC.

This clonotype came up a few times. J is TRBJ1-5 and V is TRBV6-6; 7 positions agree with TRBD1. Germline CDR1 and CDR2: MNHNY and SVGAGI (reference sequence). The V and J ends lost 2 bases and 2 bases, in that order; junction bases with no gene match: 6. There are 16 residues in the CDR3. CDR3 bases: TGTGCCAGCAGTTACGGGGCGCAGGGGGGCAATCAGCCCCAGCATTTT. Translation: CASSYGAQGGNQPQHF.

This clonotype was detected ten times or more. The V gene is TRBV7-6, the J gene TRBJ2-7; no definite D call. Trimming removed 2 bases from V and 0 bases from J, with 11 bases in between. This CDR3 is 15 amino acids long. CDR1 and CDR2 (germline): SGHVS, FNYEAQ. In nucleotides, the CDR3 is TGTGCCAGCAGCTTATATCCTCGGAGCTCCTACGAGCAGTACTTC. It translates to CASSLYPRSSYEQYF.

This clonotype was counted ten times or more. The V call is TRBV28, the J call TRBJ2-7; D is perhaps TRBD2 (6 bases). Per the germline V gene, CDR1 is MDHEN and CDR2 is SYDVKM. V was pared by 3 bases and J by 2 bases, with 8 bases between. This CDR3 has 13 residues. The CDR3 protein is CASSLEGPYEQYF. Written as DNA, the CDR3 is TGTGCCAGCAGTTTGGAGGGCCCCTACGAGCAGTACTTC.

In its sample, this clonotype was seen many times. The chain is built from TRBV9 and TRBJ2-1; 7 nucleotides line up with TRBD2. This CDR3 is 15 amino acids long. CDR1 is SGDLS, CDR2 YYNGEE, per germline. After removal of 2 bases from V and 6 bases from J, the junction contained 8 bases not matched to a gene. This CDR3 reads CASSVLSGDGNEQFF. CDR3 DNA: TGTGCCAGCAGCGTCTTGAGCGGGGACGGCAATGAGCAGTTCTTC.

The sample holds a few counts of this clonotype. J is TRBJ2-3 and V is TRBV7-3; D not certain. V dropped 4 bases and J dropped 7 bases, with 12 bases sitting between them. This CDR3 has 13 residues. Germline values: CDR1 SGHTA, CDR2 FQGTGA. The CDR3 here is CASSSGPANTQYF. CDR3 nucleotides: TGTGCCAGCAGCTCTGGACCCGCCAATACGCAGTATTTT.